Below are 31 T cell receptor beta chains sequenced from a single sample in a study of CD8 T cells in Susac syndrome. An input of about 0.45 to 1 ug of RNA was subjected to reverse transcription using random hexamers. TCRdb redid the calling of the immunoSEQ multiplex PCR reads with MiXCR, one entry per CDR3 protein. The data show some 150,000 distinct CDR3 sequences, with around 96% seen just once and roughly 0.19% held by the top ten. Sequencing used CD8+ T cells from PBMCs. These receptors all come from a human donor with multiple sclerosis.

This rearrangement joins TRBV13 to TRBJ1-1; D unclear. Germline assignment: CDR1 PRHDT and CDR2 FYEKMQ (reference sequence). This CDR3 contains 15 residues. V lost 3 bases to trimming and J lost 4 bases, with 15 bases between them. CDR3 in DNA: TGTGCCAGCAGCTTTTACCCGGCGGGAGGCACTGAAGCTTTCTTT. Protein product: CASSFYPAGGTEAFF.

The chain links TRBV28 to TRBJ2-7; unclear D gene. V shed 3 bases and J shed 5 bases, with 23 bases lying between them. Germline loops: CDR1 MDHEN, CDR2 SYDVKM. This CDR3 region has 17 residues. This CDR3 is CASSFPIAPTSPDEQYF. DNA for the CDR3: TGTGCCAGCAGTTTCCCTATCGCCCCTACCTCTCCAGACGAGCAGTACTTC.

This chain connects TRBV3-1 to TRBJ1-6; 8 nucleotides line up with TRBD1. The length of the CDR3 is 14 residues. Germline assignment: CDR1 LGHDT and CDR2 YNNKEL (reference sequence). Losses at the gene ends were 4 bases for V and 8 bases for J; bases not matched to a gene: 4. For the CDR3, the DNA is TGTGCCAGCAGCCGGAGGACAGGGTATTCACCCCTCCACTTT. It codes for CASSRRTGYSPLHF.

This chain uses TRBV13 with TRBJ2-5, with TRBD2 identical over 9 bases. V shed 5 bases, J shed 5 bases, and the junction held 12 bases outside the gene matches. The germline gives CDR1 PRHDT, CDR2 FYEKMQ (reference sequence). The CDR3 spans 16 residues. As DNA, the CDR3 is TGTGCCAGCAGCCTCAATAGAGCGGGGGGCCGGGAGACCCAGTACTTC. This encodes CASSLNRAGGRETQYF. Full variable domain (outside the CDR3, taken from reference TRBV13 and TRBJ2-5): AAGVIQSPRHLIKEKRETATLKCYPIPRHDTVYWYQQGPGQDPQFLISFYEKMQSDKGSIPDRFSAQQFSDYHSELNMSSLELGDSALYFCASSLNRAGGRETQYFGPGTRLLVL.

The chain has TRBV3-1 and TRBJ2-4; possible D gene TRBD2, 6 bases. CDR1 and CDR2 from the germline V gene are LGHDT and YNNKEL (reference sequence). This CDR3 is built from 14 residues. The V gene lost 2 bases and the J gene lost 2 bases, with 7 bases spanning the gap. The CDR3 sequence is CASSQRETKNIQYF. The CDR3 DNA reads TGTGCCAGCAGCCAACGGGAGACCAAAAACATTCAGTACTTC.

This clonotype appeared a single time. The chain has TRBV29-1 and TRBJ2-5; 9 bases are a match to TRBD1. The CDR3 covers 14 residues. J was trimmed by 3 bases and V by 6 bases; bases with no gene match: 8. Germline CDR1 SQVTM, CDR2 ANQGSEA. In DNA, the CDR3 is TGCAGCGTGGGCCGGGACAGGGCTAAAGAGACCCAGTACTTC. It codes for CSVGRDRAKETQYF.

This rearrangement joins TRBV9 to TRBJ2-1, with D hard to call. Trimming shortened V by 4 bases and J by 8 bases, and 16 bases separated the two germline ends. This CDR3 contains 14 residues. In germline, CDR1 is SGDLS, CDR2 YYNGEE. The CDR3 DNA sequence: TGTGCCAGCAGCCCCCGGGCCAAGATCCATGAGCAGTTCTTC. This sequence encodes CASSPRAKIHEQFF.

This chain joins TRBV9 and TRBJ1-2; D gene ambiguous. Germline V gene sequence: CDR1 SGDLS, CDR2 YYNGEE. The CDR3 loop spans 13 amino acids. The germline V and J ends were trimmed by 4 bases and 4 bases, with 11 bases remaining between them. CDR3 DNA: TGTGCCAGCAGCTCAGGTGGCGGCTATGGCTACACCTTC. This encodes CASSSGGGYGYTF.

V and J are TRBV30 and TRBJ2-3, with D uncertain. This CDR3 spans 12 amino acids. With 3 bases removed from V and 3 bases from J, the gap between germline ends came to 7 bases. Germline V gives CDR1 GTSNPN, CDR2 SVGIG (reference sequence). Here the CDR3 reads CAWRETTDTQYF. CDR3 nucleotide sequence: TGTGCCTGGAGGGAGACAACAGATACGCAGTATTTT.

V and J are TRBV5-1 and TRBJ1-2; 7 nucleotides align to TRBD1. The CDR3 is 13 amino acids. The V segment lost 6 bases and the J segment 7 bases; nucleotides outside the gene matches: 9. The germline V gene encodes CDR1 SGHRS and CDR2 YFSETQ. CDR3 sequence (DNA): TGCGCCAGCACGGTAGGGGGCAATGGTGGCTACACCTTC. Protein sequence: CASTVGGNGGYTF.

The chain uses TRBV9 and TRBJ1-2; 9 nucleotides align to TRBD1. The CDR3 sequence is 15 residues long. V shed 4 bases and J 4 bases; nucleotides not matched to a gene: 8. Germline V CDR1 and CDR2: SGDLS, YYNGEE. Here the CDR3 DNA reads TGTGCCAGCAGCTCAGGCCCGGGACAGGGCTATGGCTACACCTTC. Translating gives CASSSGPGQGYGYTF.

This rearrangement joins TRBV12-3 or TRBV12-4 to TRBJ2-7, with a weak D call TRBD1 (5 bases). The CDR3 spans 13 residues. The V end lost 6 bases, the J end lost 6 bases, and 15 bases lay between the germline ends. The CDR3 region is CASSPVGAGEQYF. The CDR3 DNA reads TGTGCCAGCAGCCCAGTAGGGGCAGGCGAGCAGTACTTC.

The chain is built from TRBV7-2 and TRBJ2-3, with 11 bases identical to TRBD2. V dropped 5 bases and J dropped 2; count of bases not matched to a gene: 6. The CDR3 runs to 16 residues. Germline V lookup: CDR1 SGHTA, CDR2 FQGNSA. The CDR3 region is CASSARLAGLTDTQYF. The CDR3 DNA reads TGTGCCAGCAGCGCAAGACTAGCGGGGCTCACAGATACGCAGTATTTT.

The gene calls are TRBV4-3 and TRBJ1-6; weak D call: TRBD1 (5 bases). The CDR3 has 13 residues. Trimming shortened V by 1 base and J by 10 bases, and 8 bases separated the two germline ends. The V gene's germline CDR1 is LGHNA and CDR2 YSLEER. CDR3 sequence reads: CASSQGRGSPLHF. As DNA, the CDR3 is TGCGCCAGCAGCCAAGGGAGGGGATCACCCCTCCACTTT.

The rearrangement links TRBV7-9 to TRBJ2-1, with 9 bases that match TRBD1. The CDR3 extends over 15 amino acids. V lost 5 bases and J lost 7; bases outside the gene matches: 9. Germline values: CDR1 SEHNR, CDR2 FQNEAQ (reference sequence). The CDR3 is CASSQTGGSSNEQFF. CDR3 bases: TGTGCCAGCAGCCAAACAGGGGGCTCCTCTAATGAGCAGTTCTTC. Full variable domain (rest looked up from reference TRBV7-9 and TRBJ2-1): DTGVSQNPRHKITKRGQNVTFRCDPISEHNRLYWYRQTLGQGPEFLTYFQNEAQLEKSRLLSDRFSAERPKGSFSTLEIQRTEQGDSAMYLCASSQTGGSSNEQFFGPGTRLTVL.

CDR3 residues: CASSPEPPGTEAFF. Written as DNA, the CDR3 is TGTGCCAGCAGCCCGGAGCCCCCGGGCACTGAAGCTTTCTTT. The gene calls are TRBV6-2 or TRBV6-3 and TRBJ1-1, with D unclear. The CDR3 covers 14 residues. The germline V gene encodes CDR1 MNHEY and CDR2 SVGEGT. Trimming pared 6 bases from V and 4 bases from J, leaving 15 bases between.

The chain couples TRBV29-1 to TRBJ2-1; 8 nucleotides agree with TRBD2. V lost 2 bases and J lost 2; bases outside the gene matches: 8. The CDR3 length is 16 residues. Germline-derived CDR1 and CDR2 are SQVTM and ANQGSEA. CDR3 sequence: CSVETAERGPYNEQFF. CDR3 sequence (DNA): TGCAGCGTTGAAACAGCGGAGCGGGGGCCCTACAATGAGCAGTTCTTC.

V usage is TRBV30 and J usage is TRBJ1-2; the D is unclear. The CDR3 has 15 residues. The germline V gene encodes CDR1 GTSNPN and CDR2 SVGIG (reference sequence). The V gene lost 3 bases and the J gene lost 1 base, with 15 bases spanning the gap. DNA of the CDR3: TGTGCCTGGAGGCCGGGCCAGAAAGTTAACTATGGCTACACCTTC. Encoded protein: CAWRPGQKVNYGYTF.

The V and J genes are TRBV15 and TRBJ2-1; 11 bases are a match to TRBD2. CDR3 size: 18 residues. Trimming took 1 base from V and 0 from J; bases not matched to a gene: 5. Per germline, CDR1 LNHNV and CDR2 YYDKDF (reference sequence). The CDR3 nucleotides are TGTGCCACCAGCAGAGGACTAGCGGGGCAAAGCTCCTACAATGAGCAGTTCTTC. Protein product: CATSRGLAGQSSYNEQFF.

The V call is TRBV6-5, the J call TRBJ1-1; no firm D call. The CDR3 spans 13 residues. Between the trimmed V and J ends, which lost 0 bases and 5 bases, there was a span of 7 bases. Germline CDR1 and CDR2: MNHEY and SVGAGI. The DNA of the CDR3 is TGTGCCAGCAGTTACTCTCCGAAAACTGAAGCTTTCTTT. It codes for CASSYSPKTEAFF.

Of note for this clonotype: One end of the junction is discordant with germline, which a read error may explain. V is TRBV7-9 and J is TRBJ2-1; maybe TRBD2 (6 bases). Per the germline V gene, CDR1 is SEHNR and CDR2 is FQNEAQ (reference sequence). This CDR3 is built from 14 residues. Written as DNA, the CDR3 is TGTGTCAGCAGCTTAGCGGTCGGGACTAATGAGCAGTTCTTC. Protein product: CVSSLAVGTNEQFF.

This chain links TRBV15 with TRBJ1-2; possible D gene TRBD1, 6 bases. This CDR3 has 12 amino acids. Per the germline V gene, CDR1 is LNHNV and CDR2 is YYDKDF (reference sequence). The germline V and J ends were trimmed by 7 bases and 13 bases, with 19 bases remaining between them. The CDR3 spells CATNQFRGRFTF. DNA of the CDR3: TGTGCCACCAACCAGTTCAGGGGCCGCTTCACCTTC.

The CDR3 loop is CASSGETGDTEAFF. The CDR3 DNA follows: TGTGCCAGCAGCGGAGAGACAGGGGACACTGAAGCTTTCTTT. The rearrangement links TRBV9 to TRBJ1-1; 8 bases are shared with TRBD1. With V trimmed by 3 bases and J by 3 bases, 4 bases remained unmatched. Germline V gene sequence: CDR1 SGDLS, CDR2 YYNGEE. CDR3 length: 14 amino acids.

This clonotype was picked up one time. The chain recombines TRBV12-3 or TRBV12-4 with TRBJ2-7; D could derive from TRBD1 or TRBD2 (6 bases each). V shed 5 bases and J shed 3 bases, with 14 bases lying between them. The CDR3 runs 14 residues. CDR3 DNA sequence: TGTGCCAGCAGTCCTACAGGAGGGGGCTACGAGCAGTACTTC. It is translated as CASSPTGGGYEQYF.

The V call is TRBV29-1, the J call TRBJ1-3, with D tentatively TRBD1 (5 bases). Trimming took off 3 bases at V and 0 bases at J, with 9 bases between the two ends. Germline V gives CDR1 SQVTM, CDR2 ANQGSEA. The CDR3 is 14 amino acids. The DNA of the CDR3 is TGCAGCGTTGAGGACAAGTACTCTGGAAACACCATATATTTT. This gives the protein CSVEDKYSGNTIYF.

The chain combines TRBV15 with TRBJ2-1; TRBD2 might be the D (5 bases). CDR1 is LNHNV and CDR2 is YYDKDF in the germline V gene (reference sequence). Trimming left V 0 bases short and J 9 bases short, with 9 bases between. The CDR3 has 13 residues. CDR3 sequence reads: CATSRDLRVEQFF. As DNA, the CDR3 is TGTGCCACCAGCAGAGATCTGAGGGTTGAGCAGTTCTTC. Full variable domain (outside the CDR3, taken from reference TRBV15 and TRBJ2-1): DAMVIQNPRYQVTQFGKPVTLSCSQTLNHNVMYWYQQKSSQAPKLLFHYYDKDFNNEADTPDNFQSRRPNTSFCFLDIRSPGLGDTAMYLCATSRDLRVEQFFGPGTRLTVL.

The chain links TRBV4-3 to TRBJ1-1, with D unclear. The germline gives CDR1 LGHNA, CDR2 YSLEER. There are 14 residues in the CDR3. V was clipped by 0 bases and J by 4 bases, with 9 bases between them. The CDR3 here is CASSQDWESTEAFF. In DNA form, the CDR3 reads TGCGCCAGCAGCCAAGACTGGGAGAGCACTGAAGCTTTCTTT.

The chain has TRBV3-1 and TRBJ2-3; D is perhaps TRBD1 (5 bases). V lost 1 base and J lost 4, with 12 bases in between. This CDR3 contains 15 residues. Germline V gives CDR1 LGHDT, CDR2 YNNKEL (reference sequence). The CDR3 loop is CASSQVSGSPDTQYF. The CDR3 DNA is TGTGCCAGCAGCCAAGTGTCAGGGTCCCCAGATACGCAGTATTTT.

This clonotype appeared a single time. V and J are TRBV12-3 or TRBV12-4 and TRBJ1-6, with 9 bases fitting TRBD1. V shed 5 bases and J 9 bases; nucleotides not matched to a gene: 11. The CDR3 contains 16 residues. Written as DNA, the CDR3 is TGTGCCAGCAGTCCCCATTCGGACAGGGGAAGTTCACCCCTCCACTTT. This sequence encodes CASSPHSDRGSSPLHF.

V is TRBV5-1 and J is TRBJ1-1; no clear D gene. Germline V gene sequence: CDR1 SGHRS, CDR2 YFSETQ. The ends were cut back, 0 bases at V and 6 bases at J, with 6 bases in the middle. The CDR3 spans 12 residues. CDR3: CASSLVSSEAFF. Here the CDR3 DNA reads TGCGCCAGCAGCTTGGTCAGCTCTGAAGCTTTCTTT.

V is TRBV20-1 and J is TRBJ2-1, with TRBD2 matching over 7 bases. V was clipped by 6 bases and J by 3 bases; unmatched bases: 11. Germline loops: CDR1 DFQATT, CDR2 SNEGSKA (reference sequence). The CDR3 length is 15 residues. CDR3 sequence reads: CSARLTSPLYNEQFF. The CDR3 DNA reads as TGCAGTGCCCGCTTGACTAGCCCCCTCTACAATGAGCAGTTCTTC.